In this sample, the clone carrying this T cell receptor (beta chain) turned up many times. The target antigen is unknown. This record comes from a study of HIV-infected children after antiretroviral therapy interruption. Looking at the study overall: Weeks 0, 48 and 150 were sampled under continuous treatment.

RNA-based 3' RACE libraries used unique molecular identifiers. In TCRdb, the 3' RACE reads were re-called with MiXCR into one record per CDR3 protein. The sample holds some 38,000 distinct CDR3 sequences, under 8% seen once. Treatment given: PENTA 11 planned treatment interruption arm or continuous ART arm. Cryopreserved PBMC samples required at least 5 million viable cells. Study conclusions and caveats: After treatment interruption started, naive CD4+ CDR3 overlap across time points dropped. The Gini coefficient of naive CD4+ repertoires rose, returning to baseline by 3 years.

The CDR3 spans 18 residues. The V and J ends lost 0 bases and 2 bases, in that order; junction bases with no gene match: 4. CDR1 MGHRA and CDR2 YSYEKL come from the germline V gene. This chain links TRBV4-1 with TRBJ2-3; 14 nucleotides align to TRBD2. The clonotype was recovered from a pool of human donors with HIV. The source was CD45RA+ CD4+ T cells from PBMCs, pooled from several time points, collected from a donor given antiretroviral therapy, either interrupted or continuous. The subset was: naive CD4+ CD45RA+ CD45RO- T cells. The DNA of the CDR3 is TGCGCCAGCAGCCAAGAGGGGACTAGCGGGAGACCCACAGATACGCAGTATTTT. Protein sequence: CASSQEGTSGRPTDTQYF.